The 28 T cell receptor beta chains reported below all come from one sample, sequenced in a study of blood T cell repertoires in COVID-19. Assay: immunoSEQ multiplex PCR; the TCRdb copy retains only in-frame clones and omits some. The table shows 200,000 or so clones, with 88% occurring only once. Sequencing was carried out using peripheral blood. The receptors were gathered from a woman aged 60-75 years with acute or convalescent COVID-19.

CDR3 loop: CASSHPTGGIDGYTF. The CDR3 nucleotides read TGTGCCAGCAGCCATCCCACAGGGGGAATTGATGGCTACACCTTC. This chain connects TRBV4-2 to TRBJ1-2; 8 bases are shared with TRBD1. The CDR3 totals 15 residues. Germline trimming cut 3 bases from V and 6 bases from J; bases unmatched to any gene: 9. The germline V gene encodes CDR1 LGHNA and CDR2 YNFKEQ.

The chain employs TRBV14 and TRBJ1-1, with no clear D. Trimming pared 5 bases from V and 1 base from J, leaving 8 bases between. This CDR3 has 13 residues. Germline V lookup: CDR1 SGHDN, CDR2 FVKESK. The chain's CDR3 is CASSYQENTEAFF. CDR3 nucleotides: TGTGCCAGCAGCTACCAGGAGAACACTGAAGCTTTCTTT.

V and J are TRBV5-1 and TRBJ2-3; possibly TRBD1 for D (6 bases). Per the germline V gene, CDR1 is SGHRS and CDR2 is YFSETQ. Trimming pared 4 bases from V and 4 bases from J, leaving 22 bases between. This CDR3 contains 17 residues. DNA for the CDR3: TGCGCCAGCAGCAGCATCGGGTTGGGGACACCGCCAGATACGCAGTATTTT. This codes for CASSSIGLGTPPDTQYF.

With regard to this clone: The sample has other DNA sequences that encode this CDR3 too. The chain has TRBV6-2 or TRBV6-3 and TRBJ2-5; 11 bases map to TRBD2. CDR1 is MNHEY and CDR2 is SVGEGT in the germline V gene. This CDR3 has 15 residues. V lost 2 bases to trimming and J lost 4 bases; unmatched junction nucleotides: 3. In nucleotides, the CDR3 is TGTGCCAGCAGTTACCTAGCGGGAGGCCGAGAGACCCAGTACTTC. Its protein product is CASSYLAGGRETQYF.

The V gene is TRBV11-3, the J gene TRBJ2-3; TRBD1 matches 10 bases. V lost 5 bases to trimming and J lost 2 bases; unmatched junction nucleotides: 4. Germline values: CDR1 SGHNT, CDR2 YENEEA. The CDR3 length is 15 residues. As DNA, the CDR3 is TGTGCCAGCAGCACCGGGACAGGGGTCACAGATACGCAGTATTTT. Its translation: CASSTGTGVTDTQYF.

As for this clone: One junction end disagrees with the germline gene, perhaps due to a read error. This chain links TRBV7-7 with TRBJ2-2; tentatively, D is TRBD2 (5 bases). Per the germline V gene, CDR1 is SSHAT and CDR2 is FNYEAQ (reference sequence). This CDR3 has 15 residues. CDR3 sequence: CASSLATTNTGELFF. DNA for the CDR3: TGTGCTAGCAGCTTAGCGACAACAAACACCGGGGAGCTGTTTTTT.

This chain links TRBV4-1 with TRBJ1-5; TRBD1 aligns across 9 bases. With V trimmed by 1 base and J by 3 bases, 4 bases remained unmatched. Germline lookup yields CDR1 MGHRA and CDR2 YSYEKL. The CDR3 covers 16 residues. DNA for the CDR3: TGCGCCAGCAGCCAAGCGACAGGGGGACTCAATCAGCCCCAGCATTTT. Its protein product is CASSQATGGLNQPQHF.

The V call is TRBV11-2, the J call TRBJ1-2; 8 positions agree with TRBD1. Germline values: CDR1 SGHAT, CDR2 FQNNGV. This CDR3 region has 14 residues. Losses at the gene ends were 3 bases for V and 4 bases for J; bases not matched to a gene: 4. Written as DNA, the CDR3 is TGTGCCAGCAGCTTTTCAGGGGGCGTCTATGGCTACACCTTC. As protein: CASSFSGGVYGYTF. The full variable domain, with the rest looked up from reference TRBV11-2 and TRBJ1-2, is EAGVAQSPRYKIIEKRQSVAFWCNPISGHATLYWYQQILGQGPKLLIQFQNNGVVDDSQLPKDRFSAERLKGVDSTLKIQPAKLEDSAVYLCASSFSGGVYGYTFGSGTRLTVV.

This clone was recorded once. V is TRBV11-3 and J is TRBJ2-7, with 11 bases aligning to TRBD1. The trim removed 5 bases at V and 4 bases at J, leaving 7 bases unmatched. Germline V gene lookup returns CDR1 SGHNT and CDR2 YENEEA. The CDR3 runs to 15 residues. CDR3 DNA sequence: TGTGCCAGCAGCCCTGGACAGGGGGCAACATACGAGCAGTACTTC. This encodes CASSPGQGATYEQYF.

This clone occurred once. The chain joins TRBV6-2 or TRBV6-3 to TRBJ2-1; D gene ambiguous. The CDR3 is 12 residues long. Trimming removed 5 bases at V and 5 bases at J, with 7 bases between. Germline lookup yields CDR1 MNHEY and CDR2 SVGEGT. The CDR3 DNA is TGTGCCAGCAGTAAAGCGAACAATGAGCAGTTCTTC. Translation gives CASSKANNEQFF.

This rearrangement joins TRBV25-1 to TRBJ2-7; 14 nucleotides agree with TRBD2. The CDR3 consists of 17 residues. Germline CDR1 is MGHDK and CDR2 is SYGVNS. V lost 5 bases and J lost 7; bases outside the gene matches: 13. As DNA, the CDR3 is TGTGCCAGCAGTCCTCCTTCCGGGACTAGCGGGAGTTCAGAGCAGTACTTC. Translating it yields CASSPPSGTSGSSEQYF.

V usage is TRBV2 and J usage is TRBJ1-4; possible D gene TRBD1, 5 bases. The CDR3 consists of 13 residues. The germline CDR1 and CDR2 sequences are SNHLY and FYNNEI. Trimming shortened V by 8 bases and J by 6 bases, and 13 bases separated the two germline ends. The CDR3 DNA reads as TGTGCCAGCGGGGGGATAATTGATGAAAAACTGTTTTTT. This sequence encodes CASGGIIDEKLFF.

This rearrangement joins TRBV28 to TRBJ1-5; D not resolved. Trimming cost V 4 bases and J 5 bases, with 3 bases left between them. The germline V gene encodes CDR1 MDHEN and CDR2 SYDVKM. The CDR3 loop spans 11 amino acids. The CDR3 bases are TGTGCCAGCAGTTCCGATCAGCCCCAGCATTTT. Its protein is CASSSDQPQHF.

The chain couples TRBV5-1 to TRBJ2-7, with 9 bases matching TRBD2. Germline loops: CDR1 SGHRS, CDR2 YFSETQ. This CDR3 spans 14 amino acids. The V gene end was trimmed by 1 base and the J gene end by 4 bases; junction bases not matched to a gene: 3. The CDR3 DNA reads as TGCGCCAGCAGCTTGTCGGCGGGAGGGTACGAGCAGTACTTC. The encoded protein is CASSLSAGGYEQYF. The entire variable domain, with the rest obtained from reference TRBV5-1 and TRBJ2-7, is as follows: KAGVTQTPRYLIKTRGQQVTLSCSPISGHRSVSWYQQTPGQGLQFLFEYFSETQRNKGNFPGRFSGRQFSNSRSEMNVSTLELGDSALYLCASSLSAGGYEQYFGPGTRLTVT.

This clone was seen just once. The chain recombines TRBV4-2 with TRBJ2-7; D possibly corresponds to TRBD2 (5 bases). This CDR3 has 13 amino acids. Germline V gives CDR1 LGHNA, CDR2 YNFKEQ. V was pared by 2 bases and J by 7 bases, with 12 bases between. The CDR3 spells CASSQFTTGEQYF. The DNA of the CDR3 is TGTGCCAGCAGCCAATTTACTACGGGGGAGCAGTACTTC.

V gene TRBV6-5 combines with J gene TRBJ2-5; 9 positions agree with TRBD1. This CDR3 contains 13 residues. CDR1 is MNHEY and CDR2 is SVGAGI in the germline V gene. J lost 6 bases, V lost 6 bases, and 5 bases had no gene match. This CDR3 reads CASSPGQGKTQYF. The CDR3 DNA reads TGTGCCAGCAGCCCAGGACAGGGGAAGACCCAGTACTTC.

This clone was picked up a small number of times. This chain uses TRBV5-1 with TRBJ2-7; TRBD1 matches at 8 bases. The length of the CDR3 is 14 residues. Losses at the gene ends were 7 bases for V and 2 bases for J; bases not matched to a gene: 8. The germline V gene has CDR1 SGHRS and CDR2 YFSETQ. CDR3 sequence reads: CASSPGTGPYEQYF. The CDR3 DNA reads as TGCGCCAGCTCTCCCGGGACAGGACCCTACGAGCAGTACTTC.

This clone has only a few counts. The J gene is TRBJ2-4, the V gene TRBV3-1 (or the pseudogene TRBV3-2); D is possibly TRBD2 (5 bases). Trimming removed 4 bases from V and 6 bases from J, with 13 bases in between. The CDR3 contains 14 residues. Per germline, CDR1 LGHDT and CDR2 YNNKEL (reference sequence). CDR3 protein: CASSPRVGRNIQYF. The CDR3 DNA follows: TGTGCCAGCAGCCCTCGTGTAGGGAGAAACATTCAGTACTTC.

The chain carries TRBV7-2 and TRBJ1-6; no firm D call. CDR1 and CDR2 from the germline V gene are SGHTA and FQGNSA. Trimming cost V 0 bases and J 4 bases, with 7 bases left between them. The CDR3 is 15 residues long. This CDR3 is CASSLAVTYNSPLHF. CDR3 coding DNA: TGTGCCAGCAGCTTAGCGGTGACTTATAATTCACCCCTCCACTTT.

The chain is built from TRBV6-5 and TRBJ1-1, with D perhaps TRBD1 (6 bases). The CDR3 runs 15 residues. Per the germline V gene, CDR1 is MNHEY and CDR2 is SVGAGI. V was pared by 0 bases and J by 4 bases, with 12 bases between. CDR3 sequence: CASSYSGGRTTEAFF. The CDR3 DNA is TGTGCCAGCAGTTACTCGGGGGGGCGGACCACTGAAGCTTTCTTT.

This clone was observed once. V is TRBV19 and J is TRBJ1-2; the match to TRBD1 covers 8 bases. The V segment lost 6 bases and the J segment 4 bases; nucleotides outside the gene matches: 7. Germline lookup yields CDR1 LNHDA and CDR2 SQIVND (reference sequence). The CDR3 is 14 residues long. Here the CDR3 DNA reads TGTGCCAGTAGGAGGACAGGGCCCGCCTATGGCTACACCTTC. This sequence encodes CASRRTGPAYGYTF.

The rearrangement uses TRBV3-1 (or the pseudogene TRBV3-2) and TRBJ1-6, with a possible D match to TRBD1 (5 bases). CDR3 size: 14 residues. V lost 2 bases and J 8 bases, leaving 10 bases between the germline ends. Germline V CDR1 and CDR2: LGHDT, YNNKEL (reference sequence). CDR3 loop: CASSQQGRDSPLHF. The CDR3 DNA sequence: TGTGCCAGCAGCCAACAGGGCAGGGATTCACCCCTCCACTTT.

The chain is built from TRBV5-6 and TRBJ1-6; TRBD1 matches 9 bases. Germline CDR1 is SGHDT and CDR2 is YYEEEE. J lost 7 bases, V lost 5 bases, and 7 bases had no gene match. This CDR3 comprises 15 residues. CDR3 bases: TGTGCCAGCAGATTCTGGACAGGGGAGAATTCACCCCTCCACTTT. It yields the protein CASRFWTGENSPLHF.

In this sample, this clone turned up a few times. The rearrangement joins TRBV27 to TRBJ1-5, with 7 nucleotides matching TRBD1. Germline V gene lookup returns CDR1 MNHEY and CDR2 SMNVEV (reference sequence). The CDR3 has 14 amino acids. The junction had 7 bases not matched to a gene; V was cut back by 6 bases and J by 5 bases. The DNA of the CDR3 is TGTGCCAGCAGGGGGGCAGGGGGACATCAGCCCCAGCATTTT. This encodes CASRGAGGHQPQHF.

J is TRBJ2-2 and V is TRBV28; no clear D gene. This CDR3 has 14 amino acids. Trimming took off 4 bases at V and 0 bases at J, with 6 bases between the two ends. Germline assignment: CDR1 MDHEN and CDR2 SYDVKM. The CDR3 DNA follows: TGTGCCAGCAGTTGGCAGACGAACACCGGGGAGCTGTTTTTT. Its protein is CASSWQTNTGELFF.

The V call is TRBV5-1, the J call TRBJ2-5; 8 bases are a match to TRBD1. Germline V CDR1 and CDR2: SGHRS, YFSETQ. V was clipped by 3 bases and J by 1 base; unmatched bases: 2. This CDR3 has 14 residues. This chain's CDR3 is CASSSGQGQETQYF. The DNA for the CDR3 is TGCGCCAGCAGCTCCGGACAGGGCCAAGAGACCCAGTACTTC.

The chain has TRBV4-2 and TRBJ1-6; no clear D. Looked up from germline, CDR1 is LGHNA and CDR2 is YNFKEQ. Trimming stripped 2 bases from V and 8 bases from J, with 10 bases between. The CDR3 has 14 residues. The CDR3 DNA sequence: TGTGCCAGCAGCCAACCGTCAGGCGATTCACCCCTCCACTTT. This codes for CASSQPSGDSPLHF.

The genes are TRBV1 and TRBJ2-2; the table names TRBD2, a call not compared with the DNA. TRBV1 is labeled a pseudogene. This CDR3 contains 18 residues. CDR3 in DNA: TGCACCAGCAGCCAAGATGTTACTAGCGGGGGGTCCGTCGGGGAGCTGTTTTTT. Translated, it gives CTSSQDVTSGGSVGELFF.